This is a list of T cell receptor beta chains from one sample in a study of blood T cell repertoires in COVID-19. Profiled with immunoSEQ multiplex PCR; TCRdb holds only in-frame clones, not every one. The table records roughly 190,000 clones, 75% to 85% of them present only once. The material sequenced was peripheral blood. These receptors all stem from a middle-aged woman with COVID-19, enrolled during active disease. CDR3s include the opening cysteine and the closing phenylalanine or tryptophan. A D gene is named only where the DNA matches it firmly.

>TRBV30|NA|TRBJ2-2
CAWRRDQANTGELFF
>TRBV29-1|NA|TRBJ2-5
CSVDVGETQYF
>TRBV5-1|NA|TRBJ2-5
CASSLGRETQYF
>TRBV12-5|NA|TRBJ2-2
CASGGVQVGKSGELFF
>TRBV30|TRBD1|TRBJ2-1
CAEGQGFYEQFF
>TRBV7-9|TRBD1|TRBJ1-6
CASAGGLGNNSPLHF
>TRBV14|TRBD2|TRBJ2-1
CASSLLAGVYNEQFF
>TRBV4-1|TRBD2|TRBJ2-1
CASSQVMGTSSYNEQFF
>TRBV6-5|NA|TRBJ2-7
CAIQDRGMSSYEQYF
>TRBV5-4|NA|TRBJ1-3
CASSQASGNTIYF
>TRBV28|TRBD1|TRBJ2-7
CASSGQGRYEQYF
>TRBV4-2|NA|TRBJ2-1
CASSPSLREQFF
>TRBV7-9|NA|TRBJ1-2
CASTIRSLETARSYTF
>TRBV27|NA|TRBJ1-6
CASSLWTEINSPLHF
>TRBV5-6|TRBD2|TRBJ2-1
CASSAPDGGNNEQFF
>TRBV7-9|TRBD1|TRBJ2-5
CASREGTGKSGQYF
>TRBV2|TRBD1|TRBJ1-2
CASRNRGRNYGYTF
>TRBV4-2|NA|TRBJ1-4
CASSQDLGGRNEKLFF
>TRBV7-9|NA|TRBJ1-1
CASSLGQNTEAFF
>TRBV18|TRBD2|TRBJ2-2
CASSLPRLAGGLTGELFF
>TRBV28|TRBD1|TRBJ2-1
CASSPPTGQGRNEQFF
>TRBV24-1|TRBD1|TRBJ2-2
CATSAGTGNTGELFF